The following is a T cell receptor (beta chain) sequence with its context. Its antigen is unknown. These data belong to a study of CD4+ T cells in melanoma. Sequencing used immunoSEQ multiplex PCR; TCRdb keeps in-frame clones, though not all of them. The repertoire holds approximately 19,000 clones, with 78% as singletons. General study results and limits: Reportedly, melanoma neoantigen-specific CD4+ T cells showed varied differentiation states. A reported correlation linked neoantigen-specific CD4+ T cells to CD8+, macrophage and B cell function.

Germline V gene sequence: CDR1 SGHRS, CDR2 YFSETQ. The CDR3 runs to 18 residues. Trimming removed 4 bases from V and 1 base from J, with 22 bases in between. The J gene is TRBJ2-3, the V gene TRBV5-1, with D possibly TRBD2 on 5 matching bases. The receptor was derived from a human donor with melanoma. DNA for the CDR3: TGCGCCAGCAGCGGAGGCTTTAGAACTAGGACGGGCACAGATACGCAGTATTTT. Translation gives CASSGGFRTRTGTDTQYF.